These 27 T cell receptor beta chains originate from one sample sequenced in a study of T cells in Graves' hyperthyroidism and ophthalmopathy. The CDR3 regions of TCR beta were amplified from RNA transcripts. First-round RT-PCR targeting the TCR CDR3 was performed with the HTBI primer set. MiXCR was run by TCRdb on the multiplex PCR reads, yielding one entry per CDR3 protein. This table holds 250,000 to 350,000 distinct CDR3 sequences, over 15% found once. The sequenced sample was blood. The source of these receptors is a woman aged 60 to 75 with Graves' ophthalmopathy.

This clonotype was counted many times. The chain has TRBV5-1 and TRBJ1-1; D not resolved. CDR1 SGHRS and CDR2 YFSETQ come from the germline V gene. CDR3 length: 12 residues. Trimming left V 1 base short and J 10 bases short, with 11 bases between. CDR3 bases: TGCGCCAGCAGCTTGTCCGGGTATGGAGCTTTCTTT. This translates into CASSLSGYGAFF.

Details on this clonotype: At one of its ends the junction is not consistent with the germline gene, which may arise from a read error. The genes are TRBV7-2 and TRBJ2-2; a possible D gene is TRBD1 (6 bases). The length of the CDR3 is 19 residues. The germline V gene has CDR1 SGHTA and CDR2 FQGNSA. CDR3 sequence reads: CASSQRHNFRGLGTGELFF. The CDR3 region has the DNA TGCGCCAGCAGCCAACGTCACAACTTCAGGGGTTTAGGGACCGGGGAGCTGTTTTTT. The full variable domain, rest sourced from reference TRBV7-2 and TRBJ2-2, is GAGVSQSPSNKVTEKGKDVELRCDPISGHTALYWYRQSLGQGLEFLIYFQGNSAPDKSGLPSDRFSAERTGGSVSTLTIQRTQQEDSAVYLCASSQRHNFRGLGTGELFFGEGSRLTVL.

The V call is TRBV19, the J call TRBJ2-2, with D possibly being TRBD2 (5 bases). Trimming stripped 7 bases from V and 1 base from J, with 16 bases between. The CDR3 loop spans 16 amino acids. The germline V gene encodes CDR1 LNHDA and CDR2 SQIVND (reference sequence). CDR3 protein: CASKLPLGENTGELFF. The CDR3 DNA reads TGTGCCAGTAAGCTACCCCTGGGAGAGAACACCGGGGAGCTGTTTTTT.

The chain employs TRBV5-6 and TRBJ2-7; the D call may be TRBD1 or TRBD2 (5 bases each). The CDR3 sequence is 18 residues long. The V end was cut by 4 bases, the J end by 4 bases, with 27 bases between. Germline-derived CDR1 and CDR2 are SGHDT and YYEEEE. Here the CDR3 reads CASSPRGLNARAGYEQYF. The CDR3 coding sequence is TGTGCCAGCAGCCCTCGAGGACTGAACGCCAGGGCTGGTTACGAGCAGTACTTC.

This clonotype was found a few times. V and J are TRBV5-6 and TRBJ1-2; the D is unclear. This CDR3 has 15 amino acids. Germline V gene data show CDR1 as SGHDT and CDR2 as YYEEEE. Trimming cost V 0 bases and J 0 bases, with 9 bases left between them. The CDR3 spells CASSLAGGTNYGYTF. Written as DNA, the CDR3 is TGTGCCAGCAGCTTGGCCGGCGGGACTAACTATGGCTACACCTTC.

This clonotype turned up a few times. Here the CDR3 DNA reads TGTGCCAGCTCCCTGGACAGGGTGACAGGTACGGCTTTCTTT. This sequence encodes CASSLDRVTGTAFF. V gene TRBV6-1 combines with J gene TRBJ1-1; TRBD1 agrees at 8 bases. CDR1 MNHNS and CDR2 SASEGT come from the germline V gene. The trim removed 8 bases at V and 11 bases at J, leaving 16 bases unmatched. This CDR3 comprises 14 residues.

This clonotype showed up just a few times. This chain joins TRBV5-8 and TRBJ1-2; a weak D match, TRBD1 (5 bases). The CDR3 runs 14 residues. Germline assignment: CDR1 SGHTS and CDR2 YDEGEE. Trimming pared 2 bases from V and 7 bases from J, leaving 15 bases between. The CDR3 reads CASSFETAGSGYTF. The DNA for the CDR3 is TGTGCCAGCAGCTTTGAGACAGCTGGAAGTGGCTACACCTTC.

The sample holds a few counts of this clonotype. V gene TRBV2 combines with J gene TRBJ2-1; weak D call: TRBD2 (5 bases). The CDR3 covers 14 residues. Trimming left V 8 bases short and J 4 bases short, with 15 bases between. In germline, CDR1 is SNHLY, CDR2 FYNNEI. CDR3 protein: CASQTGKIYNEQFF. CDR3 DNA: TGTGCCAGCCAGACGGGGAAAATATACAATGAGCAGTTCTTC.

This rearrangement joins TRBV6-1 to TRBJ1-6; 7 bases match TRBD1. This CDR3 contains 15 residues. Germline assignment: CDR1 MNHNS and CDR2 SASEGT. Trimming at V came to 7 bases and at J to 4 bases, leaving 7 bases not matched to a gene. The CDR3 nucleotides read TGTGCCAGCACACCCGACAGGGTTTATAATTCACCCCTCCACTTT. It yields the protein CASTPDRVYNSPLHF.

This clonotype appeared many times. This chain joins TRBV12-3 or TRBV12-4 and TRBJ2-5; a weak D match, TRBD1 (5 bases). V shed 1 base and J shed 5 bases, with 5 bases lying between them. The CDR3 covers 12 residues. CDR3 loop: CASSLEGETQYF. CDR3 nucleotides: TGTGCCAGCAGTTTAGAGGGGGAGACCCAGTACTTC.

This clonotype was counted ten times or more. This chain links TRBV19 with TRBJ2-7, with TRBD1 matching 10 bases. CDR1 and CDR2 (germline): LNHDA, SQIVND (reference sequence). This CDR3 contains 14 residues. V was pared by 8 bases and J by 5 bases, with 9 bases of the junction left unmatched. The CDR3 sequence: CASGTTGGKHEQYF. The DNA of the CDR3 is TGTGCCAGTGGAACGACAGGGGGCAAGCACGAGCAGTACTTC. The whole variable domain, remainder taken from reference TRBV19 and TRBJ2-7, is DGGITQSPKYLFRKEGQNVTLSCEQNLNHDAMYWYRQDPGQGLRLIYYSQIVNDFQKGDIAEGYSVSREKKESFPLTVTSAQKNPTAFYLCASGTTGGKHEQYFGPGTRLTVT.

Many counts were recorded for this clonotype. CDR3 in amino acids: CASSWDRGPYEQYF. CDR3 DNA sequence: TGTGCCAGCAGTTGGGACAGGGGGCCCTACGAGCAGTACTTC. This chain connects TRBV6-1 to TRBJ2-7, with 12 bases aligning to TRBD1. The CDR3 is 14 amino acids. J was trimmed by 2 bases and V by 5 bases; bases with no gene match: 1. In germline, CDR1 is MNHNS, CDR2 SASEGT.

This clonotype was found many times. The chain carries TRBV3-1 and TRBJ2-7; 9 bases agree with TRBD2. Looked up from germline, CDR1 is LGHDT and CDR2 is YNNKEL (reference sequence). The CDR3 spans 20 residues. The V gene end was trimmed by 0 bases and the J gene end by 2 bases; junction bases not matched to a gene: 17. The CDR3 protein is CASSQDPPLAGFGLAYEQYF. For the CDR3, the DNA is TGTGCCAGCAGCCAAGATCCCCCCCTAGCGGGATTCGGCCTCGCCTACGAGCAGTACTTC.

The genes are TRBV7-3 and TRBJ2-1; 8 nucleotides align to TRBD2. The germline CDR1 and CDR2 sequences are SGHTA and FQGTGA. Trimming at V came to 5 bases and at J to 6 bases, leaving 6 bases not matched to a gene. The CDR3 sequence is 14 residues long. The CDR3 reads CASSPSGGLNEQFF. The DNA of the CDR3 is TGTGCCAGCAGCCCCAGCGGGGGCCTCAATGAGCAGTTCTTC.

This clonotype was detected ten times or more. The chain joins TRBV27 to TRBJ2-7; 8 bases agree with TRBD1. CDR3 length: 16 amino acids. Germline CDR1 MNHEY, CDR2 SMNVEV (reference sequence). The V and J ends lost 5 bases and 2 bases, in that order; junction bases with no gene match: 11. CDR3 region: CASSPSFQGAAYEQYF. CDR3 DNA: TGTGCCAGCAGTCCCTCCTTTCAGGGGGCAGCCTACGAGCAGTACTTC.

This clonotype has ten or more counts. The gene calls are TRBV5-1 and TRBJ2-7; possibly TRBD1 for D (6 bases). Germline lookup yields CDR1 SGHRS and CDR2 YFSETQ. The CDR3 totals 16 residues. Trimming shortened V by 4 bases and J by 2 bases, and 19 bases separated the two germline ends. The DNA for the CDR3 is TGCGCCAGCAGCCTAAGACAGGCAGCGGTGACCTACGAGCAGTACTTC. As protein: CASSLRQAAVTYEQYF.

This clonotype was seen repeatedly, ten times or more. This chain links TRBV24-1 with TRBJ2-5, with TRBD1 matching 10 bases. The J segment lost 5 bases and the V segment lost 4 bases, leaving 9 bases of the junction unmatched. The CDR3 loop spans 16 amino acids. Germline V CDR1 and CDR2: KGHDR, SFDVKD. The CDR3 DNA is TGTGCCACCAGTGACACTGGGACAGGGGTAAAGGAGACCCAGTACTTC. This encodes CATSDTGTGVKETQYF.

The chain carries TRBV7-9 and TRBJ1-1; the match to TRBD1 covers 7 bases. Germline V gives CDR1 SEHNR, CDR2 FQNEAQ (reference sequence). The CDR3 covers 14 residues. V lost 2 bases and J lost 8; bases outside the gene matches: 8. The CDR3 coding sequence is TGTGCCAGCAGCTTAAAGGGGGCTCACGGAGAAGCTTTCTTT. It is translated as CASSLKGAHGEAFF.

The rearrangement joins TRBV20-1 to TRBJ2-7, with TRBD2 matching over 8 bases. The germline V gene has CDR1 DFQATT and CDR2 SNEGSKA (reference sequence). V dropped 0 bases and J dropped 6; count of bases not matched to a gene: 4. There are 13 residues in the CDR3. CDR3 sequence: CSARDRGGSEQYF. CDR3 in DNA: TGCAGTGCTAGAGATCGGGGGGGCAGCGAGCAGTACTTC.

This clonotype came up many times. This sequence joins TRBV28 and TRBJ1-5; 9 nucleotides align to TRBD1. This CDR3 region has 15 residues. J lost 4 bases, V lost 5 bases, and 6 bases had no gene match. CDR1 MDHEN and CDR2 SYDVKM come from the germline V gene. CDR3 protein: CASSARDRVNQPQHF. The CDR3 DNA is TGTGCCAGCAGTGCCAGGGACAGGGTAAATCAGCCCCAGCATTTT.

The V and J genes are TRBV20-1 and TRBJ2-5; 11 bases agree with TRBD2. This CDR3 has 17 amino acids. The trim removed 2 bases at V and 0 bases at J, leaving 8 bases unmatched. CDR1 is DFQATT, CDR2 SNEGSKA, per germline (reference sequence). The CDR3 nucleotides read TGCAGTGCTAGAACTAGCGGGGGCTCTATTGACCAAGAGACCCAGTACTTC. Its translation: CSARTSGGSIDQETQYF.

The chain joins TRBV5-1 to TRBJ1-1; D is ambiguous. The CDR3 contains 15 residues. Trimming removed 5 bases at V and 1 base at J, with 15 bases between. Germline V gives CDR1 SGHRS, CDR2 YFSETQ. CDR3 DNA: TGCGCCAGCAGTTCGGCATTAGCCGCGAACACTGAAGCTTTCTTT. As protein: CASSSALAANTEAFF. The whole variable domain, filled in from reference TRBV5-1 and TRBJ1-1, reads KAGVTQTPRYLIKTRGQQVTLSCSPISGHRSVSWYQQTPGQGLQFLFEYFSETQRNKGNFPGRFSGRQFSNSRSEMNVSTLELGDSALYLCASSSALAANTEAFFGQGTRLTVV.

The CDR3 region is CASIKQGVTSYEQYF. CDR3 nucleotide sequence: TGTGCCAGCATTAAACAGGGGGTTACATCCTACGAGCAGTACTTC. The V and J genes are TRBV27 and TRBJ2-7; 8 bases agree with TRBD1. There are 15 residues in the CDR3. From germline, CDR1 is MNHEY and CDR2 SMNVEV (reference sequence). V shed 7 bases, J shed 1 base, and the junction held 9 bases outside the gene matches.

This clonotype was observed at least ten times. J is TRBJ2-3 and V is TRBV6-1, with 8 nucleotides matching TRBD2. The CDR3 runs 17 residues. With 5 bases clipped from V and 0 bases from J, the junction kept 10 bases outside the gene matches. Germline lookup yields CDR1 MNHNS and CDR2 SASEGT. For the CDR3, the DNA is TGTGCCAGCAGTCTAAGGACTAGCCCCGTTAGCACAGATACGCAGTATTTT. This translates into CASSLRTSPVSTDTQYF.

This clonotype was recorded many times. The DNA for the CDR3 is TGTGCCAGCAGCTTTTCGGGGCGCTGGGGCAATCAGCCCCAGCATTTT. It is translated as CASSFSGRWGNQPQHF. The V and J genes are TRBV5-6 and TRBJ1-5; possible D gene TRBD1, 5 bases. The germline V gene encodes CDR1 SGHDT and CDR2 YYEEEE. V dropped 2 bases and J dropped 2 bases, with 14 bases sitting between them. The CDR3 runs to 16 residues.

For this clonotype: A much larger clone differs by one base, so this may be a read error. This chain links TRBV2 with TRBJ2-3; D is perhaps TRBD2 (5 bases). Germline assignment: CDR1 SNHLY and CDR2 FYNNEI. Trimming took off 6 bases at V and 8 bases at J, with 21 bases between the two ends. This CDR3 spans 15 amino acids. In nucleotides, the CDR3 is TGTGCCAGCAGGCCCCAGCGAAAAACTGCGGGTACGCAGTATTTT. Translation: CASRPQRKTAGTQYF. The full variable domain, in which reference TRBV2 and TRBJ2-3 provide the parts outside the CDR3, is EPEVTQTPSHQVTQMGQEVILRCVPISNHLYFYWYRQILGQKVEFLVSFYNNEISEKSEIFDDQFSVERPDGSNFTLKIRSTKLEDSAMYFCASRPQRKTAGTQYFGPGTRLTVL.

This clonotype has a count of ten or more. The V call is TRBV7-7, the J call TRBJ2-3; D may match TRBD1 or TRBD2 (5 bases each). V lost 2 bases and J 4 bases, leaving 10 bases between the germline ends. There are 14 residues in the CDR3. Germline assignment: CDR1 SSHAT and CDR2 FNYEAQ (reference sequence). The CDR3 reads CASSLIGGSDTQYF. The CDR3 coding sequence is TGTGCCAGCAGCTTAATTGGGGGATCAGATACGCAGTATTTT.